This T cell receptor (beta chain) stems from a study of T cells in Graves' hyperthyroidism and ophthalmopathy. Regarding the study as a whole: Also found in blood were most expanded thyroid clonotypes above 0.001. Model predictions of ophthalmopathy came a median approximately 6.8 months before onset.

This CDR3 is built from 15 residues. Germline CDR1 and CDR2: MDHEN and SYDVKM. Trimming shortened V by 6 bases and J by 0 bases, and 15 bases separated the two germline ends. Authors of the study amplified TCR beta CDR3 regions from RNA transcripts. HTBI primers were the set used in a first-round RT-PCR of the TCR CDR3. TCRdb used MiXCR to reprocess the multiplex PCR reads, holding one entry per CDR3 protein. Among about 360,000 distinct CDR3 sequences, 25% were seen once, and the ten largest hold more than 60%. At least ten counts were recorded for this clonotype. The antigen is undetermined. The chain has TRBV28 and TRBJ2-7; D tentatively reads TRBD1 or TRBD2 (5 bases each). The sequence derives from a man in his forties or fifties with Graves' hyperthyroidism. Sample: blood. CDR3 bases: TGTGCCAGCAGGGGATGGGGGAGTAGCTCCTACGAGCAGTACTTC. It codes for CASRGWGSSSYEQYF.